These 9 T cell receptor beta chains were sequenced from one sample in a study of OX40 agonist ivuxolimab in advanced cancers. The method was immunoSEQ multiplex PCR; TCRdb's version includes in-frame clones alone and lacks a portion of them. The sample yields about 100,000 clones, approximately 90% seen once. Sequences were derived from CD4+ or CD8+ T cells sorted from blood, sampled in a trial of the OX40 agonist ivuxolimab. All receptors come from an adult with an advanced solid tumor such as melanoma, head and neck, liver or kidney cancer.

The gene calls are TRBV30 and TRBJ2-7; possible D gene TRBD2, 8 bases. CDR1 GTSNPN and CDR2 SVGIG come from the germline V gene (reference sequence). The CDR3 length is 14 residues. The V end was cut by 8 bases, the J end by 4 bases, with 21 bases between. The DNA for the CDR3 is TGTGCCGGGGCCGGGACTAGACAGGGTTACGAGCAGTACTTC. Amino acids: CAGAGTRQGYEQYF.

This chain uses TRBV5-1 with TRBJ2-2; D gene uncertain. The CDR3 is made up of 15 amino acids. Looked up from germline, CDR1 is SGHRS and CDR2 is YFSETQ. The V gene lost 0 bases and the J gene lost 0 bases, with 6 bases spanning the gap. In DNA, the CDR3 is TGCGCCAGCAGCTTGGATAACCCGAACACCGGGGAGCTGTTTTTT. Amino acid sequence: CASSLDNPNTGELFF.

This sequence joins TRBV5-1 and TRBJ2-1, with 7 bases that match TRBD1. Per germline, CDR1 SGHRS and CDR2 YFSETQ. J lost 5 bases, V lost 6 bases, and 11 bases had no gene match. There are 15 residues in the CDR3. The CDR3, as DNA: TGCGCCAGCACCCATGACAGGGCCGTAAACAATGAGCAGTTCTTC. This translates into CASTHDRAVNNEQFF.

The chain couples TRBV5-4 to TRBJ1-1; no clear D. Germline V gives CDR1 SGHNT, CDR2 YYREEE (reference sequence). The germline V and J ends were trimmed by 3 bases and 4 bases, with 10 bases remaining between them. The CDR3 is 13 amino acids. CDR3 protein: CASSSRLSTEAFF. The DNA for the CDR3 is TGTGCCAGCAGCTCCAGATTATCCACTGAAGCTTTCTTT. Together with reference TRBV5-4 and TRBJ1-1, the CDR3 gives the full variable domain: ETGVTQSPTHLIKTRGQQVTLRCSSQSGHNTVSWYQQALGQGPQFIFQYYREEENGRGNFPPRFSGLQFPNYSSELNVNALELDDSALYLCASSSRLSTEAFFGQGTRLTVV.

The chain uses TRBV5-1 and TRBJ2-7, with unresolved D. Germline-derived CDR1 and CDR2 are SGHRS and YFSETQ. The CDR3 has 14 residues. V was shortened by 1 base and J by 4 bases, with 12 bases between the two germline ends. The CDR3 DNA sequence: TGCGCCAGCAGCTTGACTTGGCAGGAGTACGAGCAGTACTTC. As protein: CASSLTWQEYEQYF.

This sequence joins TRBV19 and TRBJ2-7, with a possible D match to TRBD2 (5 bases). V lost 4 bases and J lost 5, with 15 bases in between. The CDR3 runs 14 residues. The germline V gene has CDR1 LNHDA and CDR2 SQIVND (reference sequence). The CDR3 protein is CASSTNIASNEQYF. The CDR3 DNA follows: TGTGCCAGTAGTACAAATATAGCGTCCAACGAGCAGTACTTC.

The chain uses TRBV6-1 and TRBJ2-7; TRBD1 might be the D (6 bases). The CDR3 is 13 residues long. Between the trimmed V and J ends, which lost 4 bases and 2 bases, there was a span of 9 bases. Per the germline V gene, CDR1 is MNHNS and CDR2 is SASEGT. The DNA of the CDR3 is TGTGCCAGCAGTGGGACAGACACCTACGAGCAGTACTTC. This codes for CASSGTDTYEQYF.

The rearrangement joins TRBV27 to TRBJ2-2; D call uncertain. Trimming took 3 bases from V and 4 from J, leaving 12 bases between them. The CDR3 loop spans 15 amino acids. From germline, CDR1 is MNHEY and CDR2 SMNVEV (reference sequence). The CDR3 DNA is TGTGCCAGCAGTTTTTTGGGTGGAGTCACCGGGGAGCTGTTTTTT. This codes for CASSFLGGVTGELFF.

J is TRBJ1-5 and V is TRBV6-1; 8 bases match TRBD1. CDR3 length: 12 residues. V trimming: 10 bases; J trimming: 4 bases; junction bases outside the gene matches: 3. Germline CDR1 and CDR2: MNHNS and SASEGT. The CDR3 DNA reads as TGTGCCACTCACAGGGGGAATCAGCCCCAGCATTTT. Translation: CATHRGNQPQHF.